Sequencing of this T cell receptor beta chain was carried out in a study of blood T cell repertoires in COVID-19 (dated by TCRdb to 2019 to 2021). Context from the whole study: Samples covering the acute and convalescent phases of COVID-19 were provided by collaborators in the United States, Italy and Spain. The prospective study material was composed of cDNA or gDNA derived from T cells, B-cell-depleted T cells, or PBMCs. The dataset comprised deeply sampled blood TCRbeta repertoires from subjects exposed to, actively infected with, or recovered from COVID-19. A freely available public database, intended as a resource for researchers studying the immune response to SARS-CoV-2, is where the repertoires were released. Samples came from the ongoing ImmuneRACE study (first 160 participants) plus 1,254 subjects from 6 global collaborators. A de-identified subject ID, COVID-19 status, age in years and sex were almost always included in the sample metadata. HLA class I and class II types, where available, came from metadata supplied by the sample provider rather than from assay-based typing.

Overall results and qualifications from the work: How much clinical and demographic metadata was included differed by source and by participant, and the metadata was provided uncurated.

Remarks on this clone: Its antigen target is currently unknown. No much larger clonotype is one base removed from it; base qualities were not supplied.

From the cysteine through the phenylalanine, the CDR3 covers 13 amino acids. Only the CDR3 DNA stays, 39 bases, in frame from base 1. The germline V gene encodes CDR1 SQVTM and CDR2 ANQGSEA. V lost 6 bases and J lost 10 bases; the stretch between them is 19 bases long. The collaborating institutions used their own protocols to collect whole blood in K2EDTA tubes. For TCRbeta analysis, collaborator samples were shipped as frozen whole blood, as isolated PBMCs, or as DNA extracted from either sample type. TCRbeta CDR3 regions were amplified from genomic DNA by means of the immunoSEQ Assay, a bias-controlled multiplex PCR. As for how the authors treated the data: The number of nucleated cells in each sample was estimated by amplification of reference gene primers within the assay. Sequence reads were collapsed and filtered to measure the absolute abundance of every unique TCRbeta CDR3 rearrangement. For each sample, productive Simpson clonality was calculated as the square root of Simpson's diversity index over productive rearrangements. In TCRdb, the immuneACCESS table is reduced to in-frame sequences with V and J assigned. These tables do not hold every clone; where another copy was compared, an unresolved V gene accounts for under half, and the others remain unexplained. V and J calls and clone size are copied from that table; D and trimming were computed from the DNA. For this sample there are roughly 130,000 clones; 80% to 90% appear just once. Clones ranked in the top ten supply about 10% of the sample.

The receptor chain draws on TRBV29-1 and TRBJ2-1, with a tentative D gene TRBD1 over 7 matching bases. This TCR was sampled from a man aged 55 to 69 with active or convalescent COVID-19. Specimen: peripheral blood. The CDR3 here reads CSVKRPRGREQFF. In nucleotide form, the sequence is TGCAGCGTCAAACGCCCCAGGGGGAGGGAGCAGTTCTTC.